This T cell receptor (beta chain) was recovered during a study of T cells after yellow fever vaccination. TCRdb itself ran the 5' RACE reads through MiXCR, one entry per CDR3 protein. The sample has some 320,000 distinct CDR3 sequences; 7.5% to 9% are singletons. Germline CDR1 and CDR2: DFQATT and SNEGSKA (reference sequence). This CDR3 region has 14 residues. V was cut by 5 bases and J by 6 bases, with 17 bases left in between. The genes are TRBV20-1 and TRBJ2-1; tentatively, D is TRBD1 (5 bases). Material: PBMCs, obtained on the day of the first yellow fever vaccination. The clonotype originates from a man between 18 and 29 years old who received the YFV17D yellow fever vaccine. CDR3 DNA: TGCAGTGCTCCCCCACCCCAGGGCTTCAATGAGCAGTTCTTC. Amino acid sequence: CSAPPPQGFNEQFF.